A selection of T cell receptor beta chains follows, all from one sample in a study of neoadjuvant anti-PD-1 for oral cavity cancer. TCRdb keeps only in-frame clones here, not all; method: immunoSEQ multiplex PCR. In the table there are 5,500 to 7,000 clones, roughly 53% of which are singletons. This specimen was tumor tissue, taken after nivolumab (anti-PD-1) treatment. The receptors were gathered from a person between 40 and 79 years old with oral cavity squamous cell carcinoma. The CDR3 runs from the conserved cysteine through the conserved F or W. The D gene is left open where the match is weak. A clone size is listed for some rows: how often the clone was seen (once, few, many), or a class if it is expanded.

clone_size	d_call	v_call	j_call	cdr3_aa
.	.	TRBV27	TRBJ1-1	CASSHYRETEAFF
.	.	TRBV11-2	TRBJ2-1	CASSLPGREQFF
.	TRBD2	TRBV10-3	TRBJ2-7	CAISEGLAGGYEQYF
.	.	TRBV25-1	TRBJ1-1	CASSPLDRWVNTEAFF
.	TRBD2	TRBV28	TRBJ2-7	CASSPGGLEVYEQYF
few	.	TRBV5-6	TRBJ1-2	CASSLVEVGVSDGYTF
.	.	TRBV6-1	TRBJ2-7	CASSIGGAASYEQYF
few	.	TRBV4-2	TRBJ1-2	CASSQAHEGGYTF
.	TRBD1	TRBV4-1	TRBJ2-2	CASSQDKFGAQGATGELFF
.	.	TRBV29-1	TRBJ1-5	CSVGHTFDQPQHF
few	.	TRBV27	TRBJ1-5	CASSSLARGRSITQPQHF
.	.	TRBV10-2	TRBJ2-2	CASSRGTSNTGELFF
.	TRBD1	TRBV10-2	TRBJ1-5	CASSRQGNQPQHF
.	.	TRBV7-8	TRBJ1-1	CASSPREGDTEAFF
.	.	TRBV21-1	TRBJ1-2	CASSDYGYTF
few	.	TRBV14	TRBJ2-1	CASSPFMLTYNEQFF
.	.	TRBV6-1	TRBJ1-5	CASSERQLNQPQHF
once	TRBD1	TRBV5-6	TRBJ1-2	CASSPGQGGTYGYTF
.	.	TRBV19	TRBJ2-1	CASSAGTEYEQFF
.	TRBD1	TRBV7-8	TRBJ1-2	CASSWGTGQGSQNYGYTF
few	.	TRBV6-5	TRBJ2-7	CASSYGGRGDEQYF
once	.	TRBV7-8	TRBJ2-7	CASSLRPGEQYF
few	.	TRBV6-5	TRBJ1-3	CASRTGNSGNTIYF
once	TRBD2	TRBV5-8	TRBJ2-3	CASSLGNREDGDTQYF
.	.	TRBV15	TRBJ1-5	CATSSQGRRRDNQPQHF
few	.	TRBV20-1	TRBJ1-1	CSASPNFEAFF
.	.	TRBV28	TRBJ1-5	CASSLPPQPQHF
few	.	TRBV29-1	TRBJ1-2	CSVEPIGGARGYTF
.	.	TRBV6-1	TRBJ1-1	CASSSSSRHGGAFF
.	TRBD2	TRBV15	TRBJ2-7	CATSRSPQRGYEQYF
few	TRBD2	TRBV6-6	TRBJ2-7	CASSTPGLAGAQPNF
.	.	TRBV6-6	TRBJ1-2	CASSYSRGNYGYTF
.	.	TRBV6-1	TRBJ1-1	CASRKEVNTEAFF
few	.	TRBV7-3	TRBJ2-5	CASSPYSRSQETQYF
.	.	TRBV6-6	TRBJ1-6	CASSYKGHGSPLHF
.	.	TRBV6-1	TRBJ1-1	CASSRAGNTEAFF
.	.	TRBV2	TRBJ1-5	CASTPGTPNQPQHF
.	TRBD2	TRBV28	TRBJ2-5	CASSLGPGLAGAGDRETQYF
few	TRBD1	TRBV18	TRBJ2-3	CASSLGTGVKPDTQYF
.	TRBD2	TRBV19	TRBJ2-3	CASSRQSGSRDTQYF
.	.	TRBV6-5	TRBJ1-2	CASSYLGGYTF